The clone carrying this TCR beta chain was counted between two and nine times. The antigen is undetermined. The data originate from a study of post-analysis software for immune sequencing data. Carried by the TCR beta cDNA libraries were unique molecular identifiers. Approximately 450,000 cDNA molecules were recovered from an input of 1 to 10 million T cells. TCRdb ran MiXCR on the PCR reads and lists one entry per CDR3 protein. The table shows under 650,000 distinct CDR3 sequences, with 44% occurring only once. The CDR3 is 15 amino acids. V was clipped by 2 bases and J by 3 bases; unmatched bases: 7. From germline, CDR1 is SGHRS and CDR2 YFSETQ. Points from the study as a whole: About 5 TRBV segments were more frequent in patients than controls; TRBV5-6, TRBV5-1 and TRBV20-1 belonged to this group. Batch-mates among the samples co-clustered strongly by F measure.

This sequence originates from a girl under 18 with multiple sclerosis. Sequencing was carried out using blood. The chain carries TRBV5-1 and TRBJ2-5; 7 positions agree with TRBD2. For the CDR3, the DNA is TGCGCCAGCAGCTTCACTAGCGTTGATGAAGAGACCCAGTACTTC. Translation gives CASSFTSVDEETQYF. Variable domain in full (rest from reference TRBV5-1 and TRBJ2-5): KAGVTQTPRYLIKTRGQQVTLSCSPISGHRSVSWYQQTPGQGLQFLFEYFSETQRNKGNFPGRFSGRQFSNSRSEMNVSTLELGDSALYLCASSFTSVDEETQYFGPGTRLLVL.